These T cell receptor beta chains were read from a single sample in a study of radiation and T cells in renal cell carcinoma. The protocol was immunoSEQ multiplex PCR, while the TCRdb copy is restricted to in-frame clones and leaves out a portion. Of approximately 150,000 clones in the sample, about 88% were seen once. This sample comprised blood, obtained from a patient whose treatment included radiotherapy and nephrectomy. The receptors come from a woman in her 50s with renal cell carcinoma. Both conserved end residues are trimmed from each CDR3. Each record gives: clone size, J gene, D gene, V gene, CDR3 protein. The D gene is left open where the match is weak. Part of the rows lack a size; the others show once, few, many or a class for expanded clones.

clone size: .; J gene: TRBJ2-2; D gene: TRBD1; V gene: TRBV28; CDR3 protein: ASSSPGQGSGELF
clone size: .; J gene: TRBJ2-1; D gene: .; V gene: TRBV9; CDR3 protein: ASSADNEQF
clone size: .; J gene: TRBJ1-5; D gene: TRBD1; V gene: TRBV28; CDR3 protein: ASSKTGGGQPQH
clone size: few; J gene: TRBJ2-7; D gene: .; V gene: TRBV7-2; CDR3 protein: ASSLQGGAYEQY
clone size: .; J gene: TRBJ1-5; D gene: .; V gene: TRBV29-1; CDR3 protein: SVQTAPGYSNQPQH
clone size: .; J gene: TRBJ2-2; D gene: .; V gene: TRBV6-4; CDR3 protein: ASSSTERSTGELF
clone size: .; J gene: TRBJ2-3; D gene: .; V gene: TRBV5-6; CDR3 protein: ASTVLSGTDTQY
clone size: .; J gene: TRBJ1-1; D gene: .; V gene: TRBV5-1; CDR3 protein: ASSLDEWRTNTEAF
clone size: few; J gene: TRBJ2-2; D gene: .; V gene: TRBV5-1; CDR3 protein: ASSADTTGELF
clone size: once; J gene: TRBJ1-2; D gene: TRBD1; V gene: TRBV7-8; CDR3 protein: ASRADRGYGYT
clone size: .; J gene: TRBJ2-1; D gene: .; V gene: TRBV6-6; CDR3 protein: ASSTDNEQF
clone size: .; J gene: TRBJ2-2; D gene: TRBD2; V gene: TRBV7-6; CDR3 protein: ASSRKTKLAGIPNTGELF
clone size: .; J gene: TRBJ2-2; D gene: TRBD1; V gene: TRBV19; CDR3 protein: ATYHRGNTGELF
clone size: .; J gene: TRBJ1-1; D gene: .; V gene: TRBV18; CDR3 protein: ASSPRRDHNTEAF
clone size: .; J gene: TRBJ2-4; D gene: TRBD2; V gene: TRBV4-3; CDR3 protein: ASSRDYAAKNIQY
clone size: .; J gene: TRBJ2-3; D gene: .; V gene: TRBV5-4; CDR3 protein: ASSLLQSLTDTQY
clone size: .; J gene: TRBJ1-2; D gene: .; V gene: TRBV6-5; CDR3 protein: ASSFDRNGYT
clone size: .; J gene: TRBJ2-1; D gene: TRBD2; V gene: TRBV28; CDR3 protein: ASRIIAGGPIEQF
clone size: .; J gene: TRBJ2-2; D gene: TRBD1; V gene: TRBV5-4; CDR3 protein: ASSSDRGRSGGELF
clone size: .; J gene: TRBJ1-1; D gene: .; V gene: TRBV6-1; CDR3 protein: ASSGDILNTEAF
clone size: few; J gene: TRBJ2-4; D gene: .; V gene: TRBV18; CDR3 protein: ASSPLGPKNIQY
clone size: .; J gene: TRBJ2-1; D gene: .; V gene: TRBV4-3; CDR3 protein: ASSHQGSYNEQF
clone size: .; J gene: TRBJ2-6; D gene: .; V gene: TRBV30; CDR3 protein: AWSRDPQGTGGANVLT
clone size: .; J gene: TRBJ1-1; D gene: TRBD1; V gene: TRBV6-1; CDR3 protein: ASSDLPGQGARAEAF
clone size: .; J gene: TRBJ1-6; D gene: .; V gene: TRBV28; CDR3 protein: ASSLDSNSPLH
clone size: once; J gene: TRBJ2-3; D gene: TRBD2; V gene: TRBV19; CDR3 protein: ASSIAGGVADTQY
clone size: .; J gene: TRBJ2-3; D gene: .; V gene: TRBV28; CDR3 protein: ASRKRDTQY
clone size: .; J gene: TRBJ1-3; D gene: .; V gene: TRBV19; CDR3 protein: ASSIVGNTIY
clone size: .; J gene: TRBJ2-5; D gene: TRBD2; V gene: TRBV9; CDR3 protein: ASSVEAGGETQY
clone size: .; J gene: TRBJ2-7; D gene: .; V gene: TRBV5-8; CDR3 protein: ASSPRESQQY
clone size: once; J gene: TRBJ2-3; D gene: .; V gene: TRBV21-1; CDR3 protein: ASSKGQQPDTQY
clone size: .; J gene: TRBJ2-3; D gene: .; V gene: TRBV4-3; CDR3 protein: ASSQGNTDTQY
clone size: .; J gene: TRBJ1-6; D gene: .; V gene: TRBV4-3; CDR3 protein: ASSQDFRQVWDNSPLH
clone size: .; J gene: TRBJ2-3; D gene: TRBD2; V gene: TRBV19; CDR3 protein: ASSIDGTSGTPSTDTQY
clone size: .; J gene: TRBJ1-4; D gene: .; V gene: TRBV5-4; CDR3 protein: ASSLGGAGDEKLF
clone size: few; J gene: TRBJ2-2; D gene: .; V gene: TRBV30; CDR3 protein: AWSGARRNTGELF
clone size: .; J gene: TRBJ1-3; D gene: .; V gene: TRBV6-5; CDR3 protein: ASKARANSGNTIY
clone size: .; J gene: TRBJ1-2; D gene: .; V gene: TRBV5-1; CDR3 protein: ASSLEQGSGYT
clone size: few; J gene: TRBJ1-2; D gene: .; V gene: TRBV9; CDR3 protein: ASSVVAGAFGYT
clone size: .; J gene: TRBJ1-5; D gene: TRBD1; V gene: TRBV6-6; CDR3 protein: ASSRGQGLVNQPQH
clone size: .; J gene: TRBJ1-2; D gene: .; V gene: TRBV7-2; CDR3 protein: ASSFDARYGYT
clone size: .; J gene: TRBJ2-2; D gene: TRBD2; V gene: TRBV9; CDR3 protein: ASSKTSGGARTGELF
clone size: .; J gene: TRBJ1-4; D gene: .; V gene: TRBV11-1; CDR3 protein: ASSLSQGEKLF
clone size: .; J gene: TRBJ1-4; D gene: .; V gene: TRBV4-2; CDR3 protein: ASSQGREKLF
clone size: once; J gene: TRBJ1-3; D gene: .; V gene: TRBV20-1; CDR3 protein: SARVRGTIY
clone size: .; J gene: TRBJ2-7; D gene: TRBD1; V gene: TRBV7-6; CDR3 protein: ASSLSQGASYEQY
clone size: .; J gene: TRBJ1-1; D gene: TRBD1; V gene: TRBV5-1; CDR3 protein: ASSKRDRGQGTEAF
clone size: .; J gene: TRBJ2-7; D gene: .; V gene: TRBV19; CDR3 protein: ASSIGLEQY
clone size: .; J gene: TRBJ2-1; D gene: .; V gene: TRBV4-3; CDR3 protein: ASSQEQHNEQF